This is a list of T cell receptor beta chains from one sample in a study of identical twins. TCRdb re-called the 5' RACE reads with MiXCR, one entry per CDR3 protein. The sample includes under 400,000 distinct CDR3 sequences, roughly 9% seen only once; the top ten take roughly 8.9%. The specimen was naive T cells sorted from blood. The source of these receptors is a woman aged 45-65 years in good health. CDR3s leave out the opening cysteine and the closing phenylalanine or tryptophan. D genes are given only for firm matches.

CDR3aa: ASSYSGISYNEQF
len: 13
j_gene: TRBJ2-1
v_gene: TRBV6-6
d_gene: TRBD2

CDR3aa: ASWDAYIEQF
len: 10
j_gene: TRBJ2-1
v_gene: TRBV7-2
d_gene: -

CDR3aa: SAHPSGSYNEQF
len: 12
j_gene: TRBJ2-1
v_gene: TRBV20-1
d_gene: TRBD2

CDR3aa: ASTTGDGYT
len: 9
j_gene: TRBJ1-2
v_gene: TRBV6-5
d_gene: TRBD1

CDR3aa: ASSETGAQETQY
len: 12
j_gene: TRBJ2-5
v_gene: TRBV9
d_gene: -

CDR3aa: ASSLGPWTEAF
len: 11
j_gene: TRBJ1-1
v_gene: TRBV12-3/TRBV12-4
d_gene: -

CDR3aa: ASSLDVIEQF
len: 10
j_gene: TRBJ2-1
v_gene: TRBV5-1
d_gene: -

CDR3aa: SVEGAGLYT
len: 9
j_gene: TRBJ1-2
v_gene: TRBV29-1
d_gene: -

CDR3aa: ASSYQGSRTDTQY
len: 13
j_gene: TRBJ2-3
v_gene: TRBV27
d_gene: -

CDR3aa: ASSLTGLGEQF
len: 11
j_gene: TRBJ2-1
v_gene: TRBV6-5
d_gene: -

CDR3aa: ASSLVQGSYNEQF
len: 13
j_gene: TRBJ2-1
v_gene: TRBV12-3/TRBV12-4
d_gene: TRBD1

CDR3aa: ASSRGSPNEKLF
len: 12
j_gene: TRBJ1-4
v_gene: TRBV2
d_gene: -

CDR3aa: SVQGVQSSYNEQF
len: 13
j_gene: TRBJ2-1
v_gene: TRBV29-1
d_gene: TRBD1

CDR3aa: ASSRPPLRGGDEQF
len: 14
j_gene: TRBJ2-1
v_gene: TRBV7-2
d_gene: -

CDR3aa: ASSSRGPEQF
len: 10
j_gene: TRBJ2-1
v_gene: TRBV7-6
d_gene: -

CDR3aa: ASSPRAGLVSDTQY
len: 14
j_gene: TRBJ2-3
v_gene: TRBV19
d_gene: TRBD2

CDR3aa: ASRYRDETYEQY
len: 12
j_gene: TRBJ2-7
v_gene: TRBV5-1
d_gene: -

CDR3aa: ASSEVGRSGANVLT
len: 14
j_gene: TRBJ2-6
v_gene: TRBV5-1
d_gene: -

CDR3aa: ASSPRAGGPGVV
len: 12
j_gene: TRBJ2-1
v_gene: TRBV3-1
d_gene: TRBD2

CDR3aa: ASSSGTRGTGELF
len: 13
j_gene: TRBJ2-2
v_gene: TRBV11-1
d_gene: TRBD2

CDR3aa: ASSLIRPGQVAETQY
len: 15
j_gene: TRBJ2-5
v_gene: TRBV5-1
d_gene: TRBD1

CDR3aa: SVAGGPLLAGANNEQF
len: 16
j_gene: TRBJ2-1
v_gene: TRBV29-1
d_gene: TRBD2

CDR3aa: ASSQPQVSGANVLT
len: 14
j_gene: TRBJ2-6
v_gene: TRBV6-5
d_gene: -

CDR3aa: ASSLGQGAGNTIY
len: 13
j_gene: TRBJ1-3
v_gene: TRBV7-9
d_gene: TRBD1

CDR3aa: ASSFTGGEAF
len: 10
j_gene: TRBJ1-1
v_gene: TRBV12-3/TRBV12-4
d_gene: -